This T cell receptor beta chain was found in a study of T cells in tuberculosis (dated by TCRdb to 2016 to 2019). As for the study more broadly: To characterize T cells specific for the mycobacterial lipid antigen glucose monomycolate (GMM), the study used CD1B tetramers together with high-throughput TCR immunosequencing.

The CDR3 starts with the cysteine, ends with the phenylalanine, and has 15 residues. Only the CDR3 DNA is retained, 45 bases long and in frame from the first base. As encoded in the germline V gene, CDR1 is MDHEN while CDR2 is SYDVKM. V is pruned by 3 bases and J by 6 bases, leaving 9 bases of the junction without a gene match. This clone turned up a few times. Within one base of it there is no much larger clone, and no base qualities were kept. PBMC were thawed, rested overnight, stained with GMM-loaded CD1B tetramer, a Live/Dead dye and anti-CD3, and then sorted on a FACS Aria II. C32 glucose monomycolate purified from Rhodococcus equi was loaded onto CD1B tetramers. Before cryopreservation, the PBMC used for tetramer sorting had been depleted of CD14-expressing monocytes as part of a separate study. From each donor, approximately 98,000 tetramer-negative cells were sorted and were analyzed alongside the tetramer-positive cells. GMM-loaded CD1B tetramers were used to sort antigen-specific T cells from a handful of healthy South African adults.

Because TCR-alpha and TCR-beta chains were sequenced unpaired, no chain pairing information was available. TCR libraries were generated with the immunoSEQ multiplex PCR assay, using TCR-beta and/or TCR-alpha/delta assays for each sample. The Illumina high-throughput platform was used to sequence the amplified TCR libraries. The paper's data handling went like this. Clustering and dimensionality reduction were performed using pairwise TCRdist distances among GMM-specific receptors from ex vivo sorted or in vitro expanded T cells. Sequence motifs defined by gene usage and CDR3 content were checked for enrichment by comparing tetramer-positive and tetramer-negative populations. The clones in this table, taken by TCRdb from immuneACCESS, are in-frame only. Not every clone is retained; where verified, under half of the shortfall comes from an unresolved V gene, and the cause of the rest is unknown. The D gene and trimming were derived from the DNA, and the V and J assignments and clone size from that table. Across this sample there are nearly 60,000 clones, with 88% seen only once. The ten largest clones add up to 20% to 25% of the sample.

General conclusions and limits of the study: T cells binding the CD1B-GMM tetramer with low affinity may have been missed by the stringent sort gate.

The sample was CD1b-GMM tetramer-negative cells sorted from PBMCs. The label giving this sample's cell subset or site can be read as: T cells not binding CD1B-GMM tetramer, sorted from same donor. The rearrangement joined TRBV28 to TRBJ2-3; 7 bases in between match TRBD2. The sequence derives from an adult woman with latent tuberculosis. The DNA is as follows: TGTGCCAGCAGTTTGGGAGGGGCAATCTCGGATACGCAGTATTTT. This translates into CASSLGGAISDTQYF.